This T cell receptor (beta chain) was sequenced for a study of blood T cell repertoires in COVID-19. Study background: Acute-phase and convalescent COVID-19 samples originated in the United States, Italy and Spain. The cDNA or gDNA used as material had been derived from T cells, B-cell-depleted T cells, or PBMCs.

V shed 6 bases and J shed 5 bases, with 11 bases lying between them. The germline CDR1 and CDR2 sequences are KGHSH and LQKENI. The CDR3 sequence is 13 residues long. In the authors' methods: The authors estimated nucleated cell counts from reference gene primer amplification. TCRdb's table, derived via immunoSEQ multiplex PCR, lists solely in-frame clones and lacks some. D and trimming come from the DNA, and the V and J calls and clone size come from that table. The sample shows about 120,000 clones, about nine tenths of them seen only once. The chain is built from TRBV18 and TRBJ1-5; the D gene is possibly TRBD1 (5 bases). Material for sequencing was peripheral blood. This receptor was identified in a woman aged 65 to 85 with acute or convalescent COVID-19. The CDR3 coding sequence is TGTGCCAGCTCGCCAGACAGAGATCAGCCCCAGCATTTT. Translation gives CASSPDRDQPQHF.